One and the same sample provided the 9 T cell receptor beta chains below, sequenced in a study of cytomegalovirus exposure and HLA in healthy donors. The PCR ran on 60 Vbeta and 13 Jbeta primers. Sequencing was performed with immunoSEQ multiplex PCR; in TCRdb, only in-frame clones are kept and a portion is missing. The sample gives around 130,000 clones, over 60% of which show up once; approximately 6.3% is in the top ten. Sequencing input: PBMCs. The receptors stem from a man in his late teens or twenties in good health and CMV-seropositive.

The CDR3 sequence: CASTSDTLGTEAFF. The CDR3 nucleotides read TGTGCCAGCACCTCGGACACCCTGGGCACTGAAGCTTTCTTT. V gene TRBV6-1 combines with J gene TRBJ1-1; maybe TRBD1 (5 bases). V dropped 7 bases and J dropped 4 bases, with 16 bases sitting between them. The CDR3 is 14 amino acids. CDR1 is MNHNS and CDR2 is SASEGT in the germline V gene.

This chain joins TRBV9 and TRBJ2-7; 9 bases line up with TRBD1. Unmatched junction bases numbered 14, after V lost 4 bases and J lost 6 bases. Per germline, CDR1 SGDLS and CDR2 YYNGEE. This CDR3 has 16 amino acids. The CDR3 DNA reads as TGTGCCAGCAGCCCTCGTCCCGGGACAGGGTACGGCGAGCAGTACTTC. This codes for CASSPRPGTGYGEQYF.

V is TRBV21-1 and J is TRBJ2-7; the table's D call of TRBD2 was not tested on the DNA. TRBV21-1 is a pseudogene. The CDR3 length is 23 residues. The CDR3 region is CASSKAPREVLAGGLWNSYEQYF. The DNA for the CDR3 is TGTGCCAGCAGCAAAGCCCCACGGGAGGTACTAGCGGGAGGGCTTTGGAACTCCTACGAGCAGTACTTC.

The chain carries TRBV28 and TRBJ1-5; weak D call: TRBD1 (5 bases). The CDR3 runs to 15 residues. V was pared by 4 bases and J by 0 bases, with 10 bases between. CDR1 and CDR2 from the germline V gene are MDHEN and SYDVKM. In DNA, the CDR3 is TGTGCCAGCAGTTGGACATCCTATAGCAATCAGCCCCAGCATTTT. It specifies CASSWTSYSNQPQHF.

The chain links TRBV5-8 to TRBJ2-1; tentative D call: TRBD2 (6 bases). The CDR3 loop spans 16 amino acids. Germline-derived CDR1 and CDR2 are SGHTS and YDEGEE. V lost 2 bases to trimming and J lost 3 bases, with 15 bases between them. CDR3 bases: TGTGCCAGCAGCTTTAACCGGGACTCATACTACAATGAGCAGTTCTTC. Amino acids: CASSFNRDSYYNEQFF. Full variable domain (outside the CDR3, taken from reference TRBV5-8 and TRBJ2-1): EAGVTQSPTHLIKTRGQQATLRCSPISGHTSVYWYQQALGLGLQFLLWYDEGEERNRGNFPPRFSGRQFPNYSSELNVNALELEDSALYLCASSFNRDSYYNEQFFGPGTRLTVL.

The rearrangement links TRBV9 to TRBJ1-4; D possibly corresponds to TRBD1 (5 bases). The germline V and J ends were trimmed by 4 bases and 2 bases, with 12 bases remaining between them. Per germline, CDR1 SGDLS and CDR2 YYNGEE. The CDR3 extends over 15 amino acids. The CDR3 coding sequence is TGTGCCAGCAGCCCCCGGGGGGGGACTAATGAAAAACTGTTTTTT. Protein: CASSPRGGTNEKLFF.

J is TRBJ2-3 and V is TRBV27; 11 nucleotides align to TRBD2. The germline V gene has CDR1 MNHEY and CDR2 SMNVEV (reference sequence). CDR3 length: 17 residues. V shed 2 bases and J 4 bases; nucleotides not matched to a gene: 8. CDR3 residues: CASSLRGLAGGADTQYF. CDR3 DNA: TGTGCCAGCAGTTTAAGGGGGTTAGCGGGAGGGGCAGATACGCAGTATTTT.

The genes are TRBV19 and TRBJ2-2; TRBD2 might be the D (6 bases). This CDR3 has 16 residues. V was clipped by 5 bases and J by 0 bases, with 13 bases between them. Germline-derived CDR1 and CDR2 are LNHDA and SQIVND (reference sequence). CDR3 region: CASSPRGGSNTGELFF. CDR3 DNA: TGTGCCAGTAGTCCTAGAGGAGGGTCGAACACCGGGGAGCTGTTTTTT.

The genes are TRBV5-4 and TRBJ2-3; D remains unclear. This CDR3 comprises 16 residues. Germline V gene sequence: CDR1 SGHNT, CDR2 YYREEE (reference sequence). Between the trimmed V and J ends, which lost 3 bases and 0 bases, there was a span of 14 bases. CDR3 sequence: CASSSPQTRSTDTQYF. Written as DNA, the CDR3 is TGTGCCAGCAGCTCCCCTCAGACACGAAGCACAGATACGCAGTATTTT.